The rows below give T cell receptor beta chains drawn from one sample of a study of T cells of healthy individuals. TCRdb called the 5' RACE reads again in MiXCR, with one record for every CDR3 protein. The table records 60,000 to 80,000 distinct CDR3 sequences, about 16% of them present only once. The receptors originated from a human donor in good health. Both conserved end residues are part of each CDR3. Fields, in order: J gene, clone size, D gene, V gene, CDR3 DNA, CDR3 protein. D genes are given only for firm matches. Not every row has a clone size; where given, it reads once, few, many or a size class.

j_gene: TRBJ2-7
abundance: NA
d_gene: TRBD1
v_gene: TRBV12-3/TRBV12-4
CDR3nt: TGTGCCAGCAGTTTGGGACAGACCTACTCCTACGAGCAGTACTTC
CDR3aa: CASSLGQTYSYEQYF

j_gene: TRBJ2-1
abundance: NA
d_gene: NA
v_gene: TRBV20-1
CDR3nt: TGCAGTGCTAGAGGGGAAAATGAGCAGTTCTTC
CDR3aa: CSARGENEQFF

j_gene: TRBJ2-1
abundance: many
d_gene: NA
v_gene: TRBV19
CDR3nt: TGTGCCAGTAGTATAGGGGGCGGGATCCTCTTAAATGAGCAGTTCTTC
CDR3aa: CASSIGGGILLNEQFF

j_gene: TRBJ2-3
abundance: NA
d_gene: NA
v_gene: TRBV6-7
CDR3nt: TGTGCCAGCATGGGTACGCAGTATTTT
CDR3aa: CASMGTQYF

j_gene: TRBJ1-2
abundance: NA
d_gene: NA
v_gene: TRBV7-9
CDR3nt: TGTGCCAGCAGCGTCTATGGCTACACCTTC
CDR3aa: CASSVYGYTF

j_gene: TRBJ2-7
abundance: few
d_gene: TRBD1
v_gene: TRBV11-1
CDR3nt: TGTGCCAGCAGCGTGGACAGGGGGCTCTACGAGCAGTACTTC
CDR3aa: CASSVDRGLYEQYF

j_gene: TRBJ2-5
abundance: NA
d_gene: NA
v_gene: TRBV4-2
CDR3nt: TGTGCCAGCAGCCAAGACTCTGGCAGGGAGTTTACCCAGTACTTC
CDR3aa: CASSQDSGREFTQYF

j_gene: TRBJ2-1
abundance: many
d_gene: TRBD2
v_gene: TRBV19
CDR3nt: TGTGCCAGTAGTCCCTCCCGGGACTACTACAATGAGCAGTTCTTC
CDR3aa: CASSPSRDYYNEQFF

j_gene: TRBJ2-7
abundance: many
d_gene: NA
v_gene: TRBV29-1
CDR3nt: TGCATCCACCTTACGGGGCTTTCCTACGAGCAGTACTTC
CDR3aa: CIHLTGLSYEQYF

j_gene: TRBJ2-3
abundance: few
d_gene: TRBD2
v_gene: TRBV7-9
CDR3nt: TGTGCCACCGTAGCCCGGGAGGGCCCCGATACGCAGTATTTT
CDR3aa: CATVAREGPDTQYF

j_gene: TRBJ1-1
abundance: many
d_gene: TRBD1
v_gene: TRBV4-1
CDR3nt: TGCGCCAGCAGCCACCGACAGGGGGCAGACACTGAAGCTTTCTTT
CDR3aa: CASSHRQGADTEAFF

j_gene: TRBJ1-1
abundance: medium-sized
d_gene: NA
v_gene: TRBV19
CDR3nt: TGTGCCAGTAGTATAATCGGGGCTGAAGCTTTCTTT
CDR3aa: CASSIIGAEAFF

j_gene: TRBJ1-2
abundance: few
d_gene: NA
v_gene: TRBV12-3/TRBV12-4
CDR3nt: TGTGCCAGCAGTGCGGACAAGGTCTATGGCTACACCTTC
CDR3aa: CASSADKVYGYTF

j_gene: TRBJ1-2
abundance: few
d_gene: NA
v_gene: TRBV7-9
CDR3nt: TGTGCCAGCAGCTTATTGGTGGGCAACTATGGCTACACCTTC
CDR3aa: CASSLLVGNYGYTF

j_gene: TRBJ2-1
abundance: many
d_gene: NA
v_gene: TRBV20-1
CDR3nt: TGCAGTGCCGGTATACAGGGAACCAATCTCAATGAGCAGTTCTTC
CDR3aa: CSAGIQGTNLNEQFF

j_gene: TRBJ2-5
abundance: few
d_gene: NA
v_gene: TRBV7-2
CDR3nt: TGTGCCAGCAGCTCCAGTATCAAAGAAGAGACCCAGTACTTC
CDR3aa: CASSSSIKEETQYF

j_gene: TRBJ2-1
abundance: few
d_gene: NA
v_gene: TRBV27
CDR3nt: TGTGCCAGCAGTTCCACCCCCCGTGCTACCTACAATGAGCAGTTCTTC
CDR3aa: CASSSTPRATYNEQFF

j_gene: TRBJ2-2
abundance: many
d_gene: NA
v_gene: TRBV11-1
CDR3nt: TGTGCCAGCAGCCAAACTAGATTCACCGGGGAGCTGTTTTTT
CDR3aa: CASSQTRFTGELFF